Listed below are T cell receptor beta chains from one sample, sequenced in a study of blood T cells in healthy people across ages. MiXCR, run by TCRdb on the 5' RACE reads, gives a single entry per CDR3 protein. The repertoire holds 630,000 or so distinct CDR3 sequences, approximately 31% seen once, with 15% in the top ten. The sequenced material came from blood. The receptors here all came from a woman aged 80 or older in good health. Each CDR3 is given with its conserved first and last residue. The D gene is left open where the match is weak. Clone size, where shown, is once, few, many, or a class for clones that have expanded.

cdr3_length: 14; v_call: TRBV20-1; d_call: NA; clone_size: many; j_call: TRBJ1-5; cdr3_nt: TGCAGTGCGCCCGAGGGAAGTAACAATCAGCCCCAGCATTTT; cdr3_aa: CSAPEGSNNQPQHF
cdr3_length: 15; v_call: TRBV20-1; d_call: TRBD1; clone_size: NA; j_call: TRBJ2-2; cdr3_nt: TGCAGTGCTAGAGTCCCAGGGGGACACACCGGGGAGCTGTTTTTT; cdr3_aa: CSARVPGGHTGELFF
cdr3_length: 18; v_call: TRBV7-3; d_call: TRBD1; clone_size: few; j_call: TRBJ2-1; cdr3_nt: TGTGCCAGCAGGGGGGGGGACAGGGGGCCGAATTCCTACAATGAGCAGTTCTTC; cdr3_aa: CASRGGDRGPNSYNEQFF
cdr3_length: 15; v_call: TRBV18; d_call: TRBD1; clone_size: NA; j_call: TRBJ2-3; cdr3_nt: TGTGCCAGCTCACCACGCGCAGGGGGCAGGGATACGCAGTATTTT; cdr3_aa: CASSPRAGGRDTQYF
cdr3_length: 15; v_call: TRBV20-1; d_call: TRBD1; clone_size: many; j_call: TRBJ2-5; cdr3_nt: TGCAGTGCTAGTTACAGCGGACAGGGGCAAGAGACCCAGTACTTC; cdr3_aa: CSASYSGQGQETQYF
cdr3_length: 13; v_call: TRBV3-1; d_call: NA; clone_size: NA; j_call: TRBJ2-7; cdr3_nt: TGTGCCAGCAGCCCCGGACATTTTTACGAGCAGTACTTC; cdr3_aa: CASSPGHFYEQYF
cdr3_length: 13; v_call: TRBV18; d_call: NA; clone_size: few; j_call: TRBJ2-1; cdr3_nt: TGTGCCAGCTCAATTAAACCCTACAATGAGCAGTTCTTC; cdr3_aa: CASSIKPYNEQFF
cdr3_length: 14; v_call: TRBV5-1; d_call: NA; clone_size: NA; j_call: TRBJ2-2; cdr3_nt: TGCGCCAGCAGCTCCCTGGAGTCTACCGGGGAGCTGTTTTTT; cdr3_aa: CASSSLESTGELFF
cdr3_length: 16; v_call: TRBV7-3; d_call: NA; clone_size: many; j_call: TRBJ2-3; cdr3_nt: TGTGCCAGCAGCCCGGGGCCCGTTTCTAGCACAGATACGCAGTATTTT; cdr3_aa: CASSPGPVSSTDTQYF
cdr3_length: 14; v_call: TRBV2; d_call: NA; clone_size: many; j_call: TRBJ2-6; cdr3_nt: TGTGCCAGCAGTGGCCCCTCTGGGGCCAACGTCCTGACTTTC; cdr3_aa: CASSGPSGANVLTF
cdr3_length: 12; v_call: TRBV29-1; d_call: NA; clone_size: many; j_call: TRBJ1-1; cdr3_nt: TGCAGCGTAGGGCTATTGAACACTGAAGCTTTCTTT; cdr3_aa: CSVGLLNTEAFF
cdr3_length: 11; v_call: TRBV29-1; d_call: NA; clone_size: NA; j_call: TRBJ2-7; cdr3_nt: TGCAGCGTTGAGCCAGCCGACGAGCAGTACTTC; cdr3_aa: CSVEPADEQYF
cdr3_length: 14; v_call: TRBV30; d_call: TRBD2; clone_size: NA; j_call: TRBJ2-5; cdr3_nt: TGTGCCTGGCAAGAACTAGCGGGGATAGAGACCCAGTACTTC; cdr3_aa: CAWQELAGIETQYF
cdr3_length: 17; v_call: TRBV28; d_call: TRBD2; clone_size: once; j_call: TRBJ2-7; cdr3_nt: TGTGCCAGCAGTTCTCTTCGGACTAGCGGGGGACTCTACGAGCAGTACTTC; cdr3_aa: CASSSLRTSGGLYEQYF
cdr3_length: 15; v_call: TRBV9; d_call: NA; clone_size: many; j_call: TRBJ1-5; cdr3_nt: TGTGCCAGCAGCCTAGGTTCAGACGGGGGGCAGCCCCAGCATTTT; cdr3_aa: CASSLGSDGGQPQHF
cdr3_length: 12; v_call: TRBV6-1; d_call: NA; clone_size: many; j_call: TRBJ1-1; cdr3_nt: TGTGCCAGCAGTGAATACACTTCGAGGACTTTCTTT; cdr3_aa: CASSEYTSRTFF
cdr3_length: 13; v_call: TRBV29-1; d_call: NA; clone_size: NA; j_call: TRBJ1-2; cdr3_nt: TGCAGCGACGCAGGGGCAGGAGAATATGGCTACACCTTC; cdr3_aa: CSDAGAGEYGYTF
cdr3_length: 15; v_call: TRBV27; d_call: NA; clone_size: many; j_call: TRBJ2-3; cdr3_nt: TGTGCCAGCAAGAGGGGGGGTCAGAGCACAGATACGCAGTATTTT; cdr3_aa: CASKRGGQSTDTQYF
cdr3_length: 13; v_call: TRBV29-1; d_call: TRBD1; clone_size: many; j_call: TRBJ1-2; cdr3_nt: TGCAGCGTGTGGACAGGCGGAAACTATGGCTACACCTTC; cdr3_aa: CSVWTGGNYGYTF
cdr3_length: 16; v_call: TRBV9; d_call: TRBD1; clone_size: many; j_call: TRBJ2-1; cdr3_nt: TGTGCCAGCAGCGTAGGGGACAGCCAATTCTACAATGAGCAGTTCTTC; cdr3_aa: CASSVGDSQFYNEQFF
cdr3_length: 13; v_call: TRBV11-2; d_call: NA; clone_size: few; j_call: TRBJ2-5; cdr3_nt: TGTGCCAGCACCGAGCGGACTTGGCGTGAGCAGTACTTC; cdr3_aa: CASTERTWREQYF
cdr3_length: 16; v_call: TRBV4-2; d_call: NA; clone_size: many; j_call: TRBJ2-1; cdr3_nt: TGTGCCAGCAGCCCAACGTCCCTAGGGGGGTGGGATGAGCAGTTCTTC; cdr3_aa: CASSPTSLGGWDEQFF
cdr3_length: 15; v_call: TRBV28; d_call: TRBD2; clone_size: NA; j_call: TRBJ2-7; cdr3_nt: TGTGCCAGCAGTTTTCGAGCGGGACCGGGGTACGAGCAGTACTTC; cdr3_aa: CASSFRAGPGYEQYF
cdr3_length: 15; v_call: TRBV5-1; d_call: NA; clone_size: NA; j_call: TRBJ1-5; cdr3_nt: TGCGCCGGCAGCCGGGACGGGGATAGCAATCAGCCCCAGCATTTT; cdr3_aa: CAGSRDGDSNQPQHF
cdr3_length: 15; v_call: TRBV6-5; d_call: TRBD1; clone_size: once; j_call: TRBJ2-7; cdr3_nt: TGTGCCAGCAGTCCGGGGGGGACAGGGGGCTACGAGCAGTACTTC; cdr3_aa: CASSPGGTGGYEQYF
cdr3_length: 17; v_call: TRBV7-2; d_call: TRBD2; clone_size: many; j_call: TRBJ2-3; cdr3_nt: TGTGCCAGCAGCTTTCGCTCCCGGGGGGTATACACAGATACGCAGTATTTT; cdr3_aa: CASSFRSRGVYTDTQYF